The present entry profiles one TCR beta chain with its context. V was cut by 7 bases and J by 3 bases, with 10 bases left in between. CDR3 length: 13 amino acids. TCRdb's copy holds only in-frame clones and misses some; the assay was immunoSEQ multiplex PCR. The repertoire holds approximately 240,000 clones, with about 93% as singletons. This record comes from a study of blood T cell repertoires in COVID-19. This receptor was identified in a woman aged 18-30 years who had recovered from COVID-19. The rearrangement uses TRBV12-3 or TRBV12-4 and TRBJ2-1; a weak D match, TRBD2 (5 bases). The source material was PBMCs or T cells enriched from blood (not recorded which). CDR3 in DNA: TGTGCCAGCACCTTTGGGAGCTACAATGAGCAGTTCTTC. Its translation is CASTFGSYNEQFF.